The 4 T cell receptor beta chains in this list originate from one sample, sequenced in a study of T cells in Graves' hyperthyroidism and ophthalmopathy. Template material for amplifying TCR beta CDR3 regions consisted of RNA transcripts. HTBI primers were used for first-round RT-PCR of the TCR CDR3. A single record per CDR3 protein comes from TCRdb applying MiXCR to the multiplex PCR reads. The sample has about 840,000 distinct CDR3 sequences; 38% are singletons. The sample comprised blood. The receptors stem from a man aged 18 to 29 with Graves' hyperthyroidism.

A word on this clonotype: One junction end disagrees with the germline gene, perhaps due to a read error. The chain is built from TRBV7-7 and TRBJ1-5; D gene uncertain. The V gene's germline CDR1 is SSHAT and CDR2 FNYEAQ (reference sequence). The CDR3 runs to 13 residues. CDR3 DNA sequence: TGTGCTAGCAGCGTGGGATCTGGACAGCCCCAGCATTTT. It encodes CASSVGSGQPQHF.

In this sample, this clonotype turned up a few times. The V and J genes are TRBV2 and TRBJ2-7, with 8 bases fitting TRBD1. The ends lost 6 bases at V and 2 bases at J; junction bases unmatched: 15. Germline V gene lookup returns CDR1 SNHLY and CDR2 FYNNEI. This CDR3 region has 17 residues. The CDR3 coding sequence is TGTGCCAGCAGCTCGAGCCTCCTGGACAGGGATCCCTACGAGCAGTACTTC. Its translation is CASSSSLLDRDPYEQYF.

The gene calls are TRBV6-1 and TRBJ1-3; TRBD1 might be the D (5 bases). The CDR3 is made up of 16 amino acids. Germline CDR1 and CDR2: MNHNS and SASEGT. The V end was cut by 0 bases, the J end by 0 bases, with 9 bases between. CDR3 region: CASSEAGVSSGNTIYF. The CDR3, as DNA: TGTGCCAGCAGTGAAGCGGGGGTTAGCTCTGGAAACACCATATATTTT.

This clonotype was counted ten times or more. J is TRBJ2-6 and V is TRBV11-2; perhaps TRBD1 as D (5 bases). The ends were cut back, 5 bases at V and 2 bases at J, with 13 bases in the middle. The CDR3 contains 16 residues. Germline V gene lookup returns CDR1 SGHAT and CDR2 FQNNGV. CDR3 residues: CASSTLRAAGANVLTF. CDR3 sequence (DNA): TGTGCCAGCAGCACTCTCAGGGCAGCTGGGGCCAACGTCCTGACTTTC.